Shown below are 29 T cell receptor beta chains from a single sample sequenced in a study of blood T cells in healthy people across ages. A sample-barcoded 5' primer and a J-beta primer mix were used in a second PCR of about 6 to 12 cycles. TCRdb itself ran the 5' RACE reads through MiXCR, one entry per CDR3 protein. The table lists about 780,000 distinct CDR3 sequences, around 50% of them singletons, with less than 20% in the top ten. Sequenced material: blood. Receptor source: a man older than 75 in good health.

V gene TRBV7-6 combines with J gene TRBJ2-5, with D perhaps TRBD1 (6 bases). V was shortened by 8 bases and J by 1 base, with 17 bases between the two germline ends. The germline V gene encodes CDR1 SGHVS and CDR2 FNYEAQ. The length of the CDR3 is 15 residues. The CDR3 coding sequence is TGTGCCAGCCGGGAAGGACAGATCTTCCAAGAGACCCAGTACTTC. Its protein is CASREGQIFQETQYF.

This clonotype was seen only a few times. The chain uses TRBV11-3 and TRBJ2-2, with D possibly TRBD2 on 6 matching bases. This CDR3 is built from 14 residues. The V gene's germline CDR1 is SGHNT and CDR2 YENEEA. Between the trimmed V and J ends, which lost 4 bases and 6 bases, there was a span of 12 bases. The CDR3 sequence is CASSSLWGAGELFF. The CDR3 bases are TGTGCCAGCAGCTCACTGTGGGGGGCCGGGGAGCTGTTTTTT.

This chain connects TRBV2 to TRBJ2-3; possible D gene TRBD2, 6 bases. Trimming left V 8 bases short and J 6 bases short, with 15 bases between. CDR1 and CDR2 (germline): SNHLY, FYNNEI. The CDR3 spans 13 residues. Here the CDR3 reads CASGQDYVDTQYF. DNA for the CDR3: TGTGCCAGCGGTCAGGACTATGTCGATACGCAGTATTTT.

J is TRBJ2-1 and V is TRBV7-2; D remains ambiguous. CDR1 and CDR2 from the germline V gene are SGHTA and FQGNSA. CDR3 length: 14 amino acids. Between the trimmed V and J ends, which lost 1 base and 4 bases, there was a span of 8 bases. The CDR3 DNA reads as TGTGCCAGCAGCTTAGAGGCTTTGTACAATGAGCAGTTCTTC. Translating gives CASSLEALYNEQFF.

The rearrangement joins TRBV24-1 to TRBJ2-1; D possibly matches TRBD1 or TRBD2 (5 bases each). This CDR3 spans 15 amino acids. Trimming stripped 7 bases from V and 9 bases from J, with 21 bases between. Germline values: CDR1 KGHDR, CDR2 SFDVKD. The CDR3 DNA reads as TGTGCCACCAGCCCCGGACGGGGCGGAATGAGTGAGCAGTTCTTC. This gives the protein CATSPGRGGMSEQFF.

Note on this clonotype: One junction end does not reproduce the germline sequence, and a read error may be involved. This chain connects TRBV11-1 to TRBJ2-7; no clear D gene. The germline V gene has CDR1 SGHAT and CDR2 FQDESV (reference sequence). The CDR3 length is 13 residues. The CDR3 sequence: CAGSLAASYEQYF. The DNA for the CDR3 is TGTGCCGGCAGCTTGGCGGCCTCCTACGAGCAGTACTTC. Full variable domain (outside the CDR3, taken from reference TRBV11-1 and TRBJ2-7): EAEVAQSPRYKITEKSQAVAFWCDPISGHATLYWYRQILGQGPELLVQFQDESVVDDSQLPKDRFSAERLKGVDSTLKIQPAELGDSAMYLCAGSLAASYEQYFGPGTRLTVT.

In its sample, this clonotype was seen many times. V gene TRBV12-3 or TRBV12-4 combines with J gene TRBJ2-3, with a possible D match to TRBD1 (6 bases). Trimming pared 2 bases from V and 3 bases from J, leaving 6 bases between. The CDR3 is 13 amino acids. In DNA, the CDR3 is TGTGCCAGCAGTTTACAGGGGACAGATACGCAGTATTTT. It codes for CASSLQGTDTQYF.

The V and J genes are TRBV4-2 and TRBJ1-2, with 10 nucleotides matching TRBD1. Germline V lookup: CDR1 LGHNA, CDR2 YNFKEQ. CDR3 length equals 16 residues. Trimming cost V 4 bases and J 7 bases; bases outside gene matches: 12. CDR3 loop: CASSLRGGTGDCGYTF. In DNA form, the CDR3 reads TGTGCCAGCAGCCTCAGGGGTGGGACAGGGGACTGTGGCTACACCTTC.

This clonotype was counted between two and nine times. The CDR3 coding sequence is TGCGCCAGCAGCTTGGATAGCGGGAGGGTCGGAGGAAACATTCAGTACTTC. Amino acid sequence: CASSLDSGRVGGNIQYF. The chain recombines TRBV5-1 with TRBJ2-4; TRBD2 matches 11 bases. Germline values: CDR1 SGHRS, CDR2 YFSETQ. The CDR3 length is 17 residues. The V segment lost 0 bases and the J segment 6 bases; nucleotides outside the gene matches: 8.

This clonotype was found a few times. The chain joins TRBV10-2 to TRBJ1-2; 7 bases are a match to TRBD1. The CDR3 spans 15 residues. Germline V gene data show CDR1 as WSHSY and CDR2 as SAAADI. J lost 3 bases, V lost 2 bases, and 6 bases had no gene match. The CDR3 is CASSEMRQGDYGYTF. In nucleotides, the CDR3 is TGCGCCAGCAGTGAGATGAGACAGGGCGACTATGGCTACACCTTC.

This clonotype has a handful of counts. As DNA, the CDR3 is TGCAGTGCTAGAGATCCAGGTGTCAGGGAAGCTTTCTTT. The encoded protein is CSARDPGVREAFF. The chain has TRBV20-1 and TRBJ1-1; D unresolved. Germline loops: CDR1 DFQATT, CDR2 SNEGSKA (reference sequence). V lost 0 bases, J lost 8 bases, and 13 bases lay in between. This CDR3 has 13 residues.

This clonotype came up a few times. J is TRBJ2-1 and V is TRBV29-1; 8 bases map to TRBD2. The CDR3 runs to 14 residues. Unmatched junction bases numbered 11, after V lost 5 bases and J lost 8 bases. From germline, CDR1 is SQVTM and CDR2 ANQGSEA. This CDR3 reads CSVQGPGGVDEQFF. The CDR3 bases are TGCAGCGTTCAAGGTCCGGGAGGGGTCGATGAGCAGTTCTTC.

The rearrangement joins TRBV20-1 to TRBJ2-1; D could derive from TRBD1 or TRBD2 (5 bases each). The CDR3 sequence is 13 residues long. Per germline, CDR1 DFQATT and CDR2 SNEGSKA (reference sequence). Trimming cost V 4 bases and J 6 bases, with 13 bases left between them. The CDR3 region is CSANPGTLNEQFF. Here the CDR3 DNA reads TGCAGTGCTAATCCCGGGACCCTCAATGAGCAGTTCTTC.

Ten or more counts support this clonotype. The gene calls are TRBV29-1 and TRBJ2-1; D is perhaps TRBD2 (6 bases). Germline V gene data show CDR1 as SQVTM and CDR2 as ANQGSEA. The V end was cut by 8 bases, the J end by 8 bases, with 16 bases between. The CDR3 length is 12 residues. The CDR3 loop is CSWAGSAYEQFF. In nucleotides, the CDR3 is TGCAGCTGGGCCGGGAGCGCCTATGAGCAGTTCTTC.

This clonotype has only a few counts. This rearrangement joins TRBV20-1 to TRBJ2-1; possible D gene TRBD2, 7 bases. CDR3 length equals 16 residues. The V and J ends lost 0 bases and 2 bases respectively, with 14 bases between them. Germline V lookup: CDR1 DFQATT, CDR2 SNEGSKA (reference sequence). In nucleotides, the CDR3 is TGCAGTGCTAGAGATCGGGGGGCCCAGACCTACAATGAGCAGTTCTTC. As protein: CSARDRGAQTYNEQFF.

The chain joins TRBV5-5 to TRBJ2-5; the D gene is possibly TRBD1 (6 bases). The CDR3 length is 14 residues. Trimming cost V 4 bases and J 0 bases, with 10 bases left between them. Germline CDR1 SGHKS, CDR2 YYEKEE (reference sequence). CDR3 loop: CASSGTGNQETQYF. The CDR3, as DNA: TGTGCCAGCAGCGGTACAGGGAACCAAGAGACCCAGTACTTC.

The rearrangement joins TRBV29-1 to TRBJ2-7; 7 nucleotides match TRBD1. V lost 5 bases, J lost 4 bases, and 5 bases stayed unmatched. The CDR3 is 12 residues long. In germline, CDR1 is SQVTM, CDR2 ANQGSEA. The CDR3 is CSVLTGSYEQYF. The CDR3 DNA is TGCAGCGTTTTGACAGGGTCATACGAGCAGTACTTC.

The chain couples TRBV20-1 to TRBJ2-1; TRBD2 might be the D (5 bases). The germline V gene has CDR1 DFQATT and CDR2 SNEGSKA (reference sequence). The V gene lost 7 bases and the J gene lost 0 bases, with 13 bases spanning the gap. The CDR3 contains 14 residues. The CDR3 region has the DNA TGCAGTGGGGAACTAGTCAGCTCCTACAATGAGCAGTTCTTC. This encodes CSGELVSSYNEQFF.

The V call is TRBV27, the J call TRBJ2-1, with TRBD2 matching 10 bases. The V segment lost 6 bases and the J segment 7 bases; nucleotides outside the gene matches: 9. Germline CDR1 MNHEY, CDR2 SMNVEV (reference sequence). This CDR3 is built from 15 residues. For the CDR3, the DNA is TGTGCCAGCAGCCGACAAGCGGGAGGGCCAAATGAGCAGTTCTTC. Amino acids: CASSRQAGGPNEQFF.

This clonotype was observed many times. The chain's CDR3 is CASSLYGSSSPLNYGYTF. The DNA of the CDR3 is TGTGCCAGCAGTTTATATGGGAGCTCTAGCCCGCTTAACTATGGCTACACCTTC. The chain carries TRBV28 and TRBJ1-2; D is undetermined. CDR3 length: 18 residues. Germline CDR1 MDHEN, CDR2 SYDVKM. V dropped 1 base and J dropped 1 base, with 19 bases sitting between them.

A remark on this clonotype: Germline is not matched at one junction end, which may reflect a read error. The chain carries TRBV27 and TRBJ2-5; D may be TRBD1 or TRBD2 (5 bases each). Germline V gene sequence: CDR1 MNHEY, CDR2 SMNVEV (reference sequence). This CDR3 has 11 residues. The CDR3 loop is CVSAEGETQYF. The CDR3 nucleotides are TGTGTCAGCGCCGAGGGGGAGACCCAGTACTTC.

The chain has TRBV5-1 and TRBJ2-7; a possible D gene is TRBD2 (6 bases). There are 13 residues in the CDR3. Per germline, CDR1 SGHRS and CDR2 YFSETQ. With 5 bases removed from V and 0 bases from J, the gap between germline ends came to 9 bases. CDR3 coding DNA: TGCGCCAGCAGGAAGACTAGCTCCTACGAGCAGTACTTC. Its protein product is CASRKTSSYEQYF.

The chain employs TRBV29-1 and TRBJ2-5, with TRBD1 matching 12 bases. Germline trimming cut 4 bases from V and 11 bases from J; bases unmatched to any gene: 14. From germline, CDR1 is SQVTM and CDR2 ANQGSEA. This CDR3 spans 15 amino acids. CDR3 coding DNA: TGCAGCGTTGTCTGGGGACAGGGGGCGGTAGGAAAGCAGTACTTC. Translated: CSVVWGQGAVGKQYF.

This clonotype was counted between two and nine times. The chain couples TRBV11-2 to TRBJ2-7; D might be TRBD1 or TRBD2, each matching 6 bases. CDR3 size: 14 residues. Germline values: CDR1 SGHAT, CDR2 FQNNGV. V was pared by 1 base and J by 6 bases, with 13 bases between. The CDR3 region is CASSLVGGRGEQYF. The CDR3 region has the DNA TGTGCCAGCAGCTTAGTTGGGGGGCGCGGCGAGCAGTACTTC.

The rearrangement links TRBV12-3 or TRBV12-4 to TRBJ2-3; TRBD2 matches at 8 bases. Trimming took 7 bases from V and 6 from J; bases not matched to a gene: 12. This CDR3 spans 15 amino acids. The CDR3 region is CASTYGTRVGDTQYF. In DNA form, the CDR3 reads TGTGCCAGCACATACGGGACTAGGGTAGGGGATACGCAGTATTTT.

The chain combines TRBV6-2 or TRBV6-3 with TRBJ2-1; no definite D call. Germline values: CDR1 MNHEY, CDR2 SVGEGT. This CDR3 region has 13 residues. The V end was cut by 2 bases, the J end by 7 bases, with 9 bases between. For the CDR3, the DNA is TGTGCCAGCAGTTACCAGCTGAGGAATGAGCAGTTCTTC. This encodes CASSYQLRNEQFF.

This clonotype came up a few times. The V and J genes are TRBV28 and TRBJ2-7; D might be TRBD1 (5 bases). Trimming took 7 bases from V and 0 from J, leaving 10 bases between them. The CDR3 is 13 residues long. The V gene's germline CDR1 is MDHEN and CDR2 SYDVKM. The CDR3 loop is CASNLDNSYEQYF. The CDR3 DNA reads TGTGCCAGCAACCTGGACAACTCCTACGAGCAGTACTTC.

This clonotype was recorded at least ten times. The genes are TRBV7-2 and TRBJ2-7; TRBD1 might be the D (5 bases). Deletions cut 5 bases from V and 3 bases from J, with 23 bases between. Germline V CDR1 and CDR2: SGHTA, FQGNSA. The CDR3 totals 17 residues. Here the CDR3 DNA reads TGTGCCAGCAGCCCCGACCTGACAGCCGGCTCCATCTACGAGCAGTACTTC. Translation gives CASSPDLTAGSIYEQYF.

The V gene is TRBV29-1, the J gene TRBJ2-3, with unresolved D. The V and J ends lost 3 bases and 2 bases respectively, with 6 bases between them. The CDR3 covers 12 residues. Germline lookup yields CDR1 SQVTM and CDR2 ANQGSEA. CDR3 loop: CSVEVHTDTQYF. CDR3 sequence (DNA): TGCAGCGTTGAGGTTCACACAGATACGCAGTATTTT.